The next 2 T cell receptor beta chains were all read from a single sample in a study of T-cell memory formation after mild COVID-19. Each CDR3 protein gets one entry after TCRdb re-called the 5' RACE reads with MiXCR. The profile shows a few hundred thousand distinct CDR3 sequences, approximately 10% of them singletons. Material: PBMCs or a T cell subset sorted from them (not recorded which). The receptors were sampled from a man aged 18 to 30 who had mild COVID-19 (a few samples of this study predate the infection). Cell type and time point are not known.

This clonotype was seen only a few times. V is TRBV16 and J is TRBJ1-5; 10 bases match TRBD1. J gave up 6 bases and V 2 bases, and 7 bases lay outside the gene matches. Germline V gene lookup returns CDR1 KGHSY and CDR2 FQNENV. The CDR3 spans 16 residues. The CDR3 nucleotides read TGTGCCAGCAGCCAAGACAGGGGGCTTGAGGGTCAGCCCCAGCATTTT. Protein product: CASSQDRGLEGQPQHF.

This clonotype was recorded a few times. The rearrangement links TRBV7-3 to TRBJ1-6, with 8 bases aligning to TRBD1. Germline V gives CDR1 SGHTA, CDR2 FQGTGA. Trimming removed 4 bases from V and 10 bases from J; junction bases left unmatched: 6. CDR3 length: 14 residues. The CDR3, as DNA: TGTGCCAGCAGCTCCGGACAGGGAAAATCACCCCTCCACTTT. It codes for CASSSGQGKSPLHF.